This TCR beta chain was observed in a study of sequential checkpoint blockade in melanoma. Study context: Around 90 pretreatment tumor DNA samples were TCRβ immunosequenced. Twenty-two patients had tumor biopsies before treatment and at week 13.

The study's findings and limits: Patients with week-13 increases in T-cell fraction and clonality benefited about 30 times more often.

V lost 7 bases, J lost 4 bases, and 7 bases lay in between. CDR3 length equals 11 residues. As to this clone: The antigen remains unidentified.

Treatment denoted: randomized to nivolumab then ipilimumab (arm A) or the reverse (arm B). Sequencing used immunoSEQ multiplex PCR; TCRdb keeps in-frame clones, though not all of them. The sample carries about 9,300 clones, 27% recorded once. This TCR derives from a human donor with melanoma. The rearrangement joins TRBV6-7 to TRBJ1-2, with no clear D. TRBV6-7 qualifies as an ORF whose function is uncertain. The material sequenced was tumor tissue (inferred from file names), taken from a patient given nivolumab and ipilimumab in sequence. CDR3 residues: CASMQGYGYTF. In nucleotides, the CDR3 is TGTGCCAGCATGCAAGGCTATGGCTACACCTTC.